This T cell receptor (beta chain) was retrieved from a study of response to subunit inactivated influenza vaccine. MiXCR was run by TCRdb on the RT-PCR reads, yielding one entry per CDR3 protein. The profile shows about 580,000 distinct CDR3 sequences, about 14% of them singletons. CDR1 is ENHRY, CDR2 SYGVKD, per germline. The CDR3 has 14 residues. Trimming took 6 bases from V and 1 from J, leaving 12 bases between them. The rearrangement links TRBV10-3 to TRBJ1-1; TRBD1 is a possible D gene (6 bases). The receptor was isolated from a man aged 45-65 years who received an inactivated influenza vaccine. This material consisted of PBMCs from blood, taken about 12 days after vaccination. CDR3 residues: CAIRLQGRNTEAFF. In DNA, the CDR3 is TGTGCCATCAGATTACAGGGTAGGAACACTGAAGCTTTCTTT.